These T cell receptor beta chains were read from a single sample in a study of T cell responses to AZD1222 COVID-19 vaccine. Only in-frame clones appear in the TCRdb table, and some are missing; sequencing was by immunoSEQ multiplex PCR. The table shows tens of thousands of clones, with approximately 83% occurring only once. The sample was peripheral blood, taken on day 0 of AZD1222 vaccination. Receptors were obtained from an adult in good health. Both conserved end residues are part of each CDR3. The D gene is left open where the match is weak. Not all rows give a size; the values are once, few, many and, for expanded clones, a class.

V: TRBV5-4
J: TRBJ1-1
size: -
D: -
CDR3: CASTLGGDQGNTEAFF
DNA: TGTGCCAGCACCCTAGGGGGGGACCAGGGGAACACTGAAGCTTTCTTT

V: TRBV5-1
J: TRBJ2-5
size: -
D: TRBD1
CDR3: CASKTGVQETQYF
DNA: TGCGCCAGCAAGACAGGGGTCCAAGAGACCCAGTACTTC

V: TRBV28
J: TRBJ1-2
size: -
D: TRBD1
CDR3: CASSFEGADYGYTF
DNA: TGTGCCAGCAGTTTTGAGGGGGCAGACTATGGCTACACCTTC

V: TRBV4-3
J: TRBJ1-2
size: -
D: TRBD1
CDR3: CASSLKKTGLNYGYTF
DNA: TGCGCCAGCAGCCTAAAAAAGACAGGGCTTAACTATGGCTACACCTTC

V: TRBV28
J: TRBJ2-7
size: -
D: -
CDR3: CASSFRLGRGYEQYF
DNA: TGTGCCAGCAGTTTCCGGTTGGGCAGAGGGTACGAGCAGTACTTC

V: TRBV24-1
J: TRBJ1-5
size: -
D: -
CDR3: CATSEGNQPQHF
DNA: TGTGCCACCAGTGAAGGCAATCAGCCCCAGCATTTT

V: TRBV6-1
J: TRBJ1-1
size: -
D: -
CDR3: CASSVTKRLGMNTEAFF
DNA: TGTGCCAGCAGTGTTACGAAGAGGTTAGGGATGAACACTGAAGCTTTCTTT

V: TRBV5-6
J: TRBJ1-2
size: -
D: -
CDR3: CASSRRGFLGYGYTF
DNA: TGTGCCAGCAGCAGGAGGGGCTTCCTGGGCTATGGCTACACCTTC

V: TRBV5-6
J: TRBJ2-7
size: -
D: -
CDR3: CASSPRQTSYEQYF
DNA: TGTGCCAGCAGCCCGAGACAGACTTCCTACGAGCAGTACTTC

V: TRBV6-5
J: TRBJ2-2
size: -
D: -
CDR3: CASSSPRSSTGELFF
DNA: TGTGCCAGCAGTTCCCCTCGTTCTTCCACCGGGGAGCTGTTTTTT

V: TRBV5-1
J: TRBJ1-1
size: once
D: -
CDR3: CASSLPREATEAFF
DNA: TGCGCCAGCAGCTTGCCCAGGGAAGCCACTGAAGCTTTCTTT

V: TRBV7-9
J: TRBJ1-1
size: -
D: -
CDR3: CASSEMNTEAFF
DNA: TGTGCCAGCAGCGAGATGAACACTGAAGCTTTCTTT

V: TRBV18
J: TRBJ1-2
size: -
D: -
CDR3: CASSPGTDTLNGDTF
DNA: TGTGCCAGCTCCCCCGGGACCGACACATTGAATGGGGACACCTTC

V: TRBV19
J: TRBJ2-7
size: -
D: -
CDR3: CASSKEITYEQYF
DNA: TGTGCCAGTAGTAAGGAGATAACCTACGAGCAGTACTTC

V: TRBV4-2
J: TRBJ2-1
size: -
D: TRBD2
CDR3: CASSQTSGSNYNEQFF
DNA: TGTGCCAGCAGCCAAACTAGCGGGAGCAACTACAATGAGCAGTTCTTC

V: TRBV6-5
J: TRBJ1-2
size: -
D: -
CDR3: CASSDPVDYGYTF
DNA: TGTGCCAGCAGCGACCCCGTCGATTATGGCTACACCTTC

V: TRBV5-1
J: TRBJ1-2
size: -
D: -
CDR3: CASSLQGSADGYTF
DNA: TGCGCCAGCAGCTTGCAGGGCTCCGCGGATGGCTACACCTTC

V: TRBV28
J: TRBJ1-1
size: -
D: -
CDR3: CASSYLGTEAFF
DNA: TGTGCCAGCAGTTATCTGGGCACTGAAGCTTTCTTT

V: TRBV3-1/TRBV3-2
J: TRBJ1-2
size: -
D: -
CDR3: CASSRPSWNLVYGYTF
DNA: TGTGCCAGCAGCCGACCCTCATGGAACTTGGTCTATGGCTACACCTTC

V: TRBV18
J: TRBJ1-5
size: once
D: TRBD1
CDR3: CASSPIQGNQPQHF
DNA: TGTGCCAGCTCACCAATACAGGGGAATCAGCCCCAGCATTTT

V: TRBV24-1
J: TRBJ2-3
size: -
D: -
CDR3: CATSDFKHTDTQYF
DNA: TGTGCCACCAGTGATTTTAAACACACAGATACGCAGTATTTT

V: TRBV6-1
J: TRBJ2-5
size: -
D: -
CDR3: CASSERGSSWETQYF
DNA: TGTGCCAGCAGTGAAAGGGGATCCTCATGGGAGACCCAGTACTTC

V: TRBV24-1
J: TRBJ2-7
size: -
D: -
CDR3: CATSRATDSYEQYF
DNA: TGTGCCACCAGTAGAGCGACGGATTCCTACGAGCAGTACTTC

V: TRBV11-2
J: TRBJ2-7
size: -
D: -
CDR3: CASSSSDEQYF
DNA: TGTGCCAGCAGCTCCAGTGACGAGCAGTACTTC

V: TRBV30
J: TRBJ1-2
size: -
D: -
CDR3: CACDPGGANYGYTF
DNA: TGTGCCTGCGACCCAGGAGGGGCTAACTATGGCTACACCTTC

V: TRBV28
J: TRBJ2-1
size: -
D: TRBD2
CDR3: CASSHSGRAPYEQFF
DNA: TGTGCCAGCAGCCATAGCGGGAGGGCCCCCTATGAGCAGTTCTTC

V: TRBV7-9
J: TRBJ1-3
size: -
D: -
CDR3: CASSSDLSSGNTIYF
DNA: TGTGCCAGCAGTTCGGACTTAAGCTCTGGAAACACCATATATTTT

V: TRBV7-9
J: TRBJ2-1
size: -
D: -
CDR3: CASSQPGPLGYNEQFF
DNA: TGTGCCAGCAGCCAACCGGGACCGCTGGGTTACAATGAGCAGTTCTTC

V: TRBV15
J: TRBJ1-1
size: few
D: -
CDR3: CATSRDMRVTEAFF
DNA: TGTGCCACCAGCAGAGATATGAGGGTCACTGAAGCTTTCTTT

V: TRBV5-5
J: TRBJ2-7
size: -
D: -
CDR3: CASSLTLEQYF
DNA: TGTGCCAGCAGCTTAACCCTCGAGCAGTACTTC

V: TRBV27
J: TRBJ2-3
size: -
D: TRBD2
CDR3: CASSGIAGGSTDTQYF
DNA: TGTGCCAGCAGTGGCATAGCGGGAGGGTCCACAGATACGCAGTATTTT

V: TRBV9
J: TRBJ2-1
size: -
D: -
CDR3: CASSVAMGPRNEQFF
DNA: TGTGCCAGCAGCGTAGCCATGGGACCGAGAAATGAGCAGTTCTTC

V: TRBV30
J: TRBJ2-7
size: -
D: TRBD1
CDR3: CAWRGARGSSYEQYF
DNA: TGTGCCTGGAGAGGGGCCAGGGGGAGCTCCTACGAGCAGTACTTC

V: TRBV6-4
J: TRBJ1-5
size: few
D: -
CDR3: CASSEGDSNQPQHF
DNA: TGTGCCAGCAGTGAGGGGGACAGCAATCAGCCCCAGCATTTT

V: TRBV3-1/TRBV3-2
J: TRBJ2-1
size: -
D: -
CDR3: CASSQGGFDNEQFF
DNA: TGTGCCAGCAGCCAAGGCGGGTTTGACAATGAGCAGTTCTTC

V: TRBV7-9
J: TRBJ1-6
size: -
D: -
CDR3: CASSSAASSYNSPLHF
DNA: TGTGCCAGCAGCTCGGCGGCAAGCTCCTATAATTCACCCCTCCACTTT

V: TRBV28
J: TRBJ2-5
size: once
D: -
CDR3: CASQISEADDEWRRQETQYF
DNA: TGTGCCAGCCAAATATCAGAGGCTGATGACGAGTGGCGACGACAAGAGACCCAGTACTTC

V: TRBV6-5
J: TRBJ1-2
size: -
D: TRBD1
CDR3: CASSFDRAPGGYTF
DNA: TGTGCCAGCAGCTTTGACAGGGCCCCAGGTGGCTACACCTTC

V: TRBV15
J: TRBJ1-5
size: -
D: -
CDR3: CATSRDPGDQPQHF
DNA: TGTGCCACCAGCAGAGATCCGGGAGATCAGCCCCAGCATTTT

V: TRBV11-2
J: TRBJ2-1
size: -
D: TRBD2
CDR3: CASSPGLARDEQFF
DNA: TGTGCCAGCAGCCCGGGACTAGCGCGGGATGAGCAGTTCTTC

V: TRBV7-2
J: TRBJ1-5
size: -
D: -
CDR3: CASSLAPPGNQPQHF
DNA: TGTGCCAGCAGCTTAGCCCCTCCGGGCAATCAGCCCCAGCATTTT

V: TRBV4-1
J: TRBJ1-2
size: -
D: -
CDR3: CASSHQRVANYGYTF
DNA: TGCGCCAGCAGCCACCAGCGGGTAGCTAACTATGGCTACACCTTC

V: TRBV29-1
J: TRBJ1-2
size: once
D: -
CDR3: CSVEGRGANYGYTF
DNA: TGCAGCGTTGAGGGTAGGGGAGCTAACTATGGCTACACCTTC

V: TRBV7-3
J: TRBJ2-1
size: -
D: TRBD2
CDR3: CASRQGLAGVDEQFF
DNA: TGTGCCAGCAGGCAGGGACTAGCGGGAGTCGATGAGCAGTTCTTC

V: TRBV5-4
J: TRBJ1-4
size: -
D: TRBD1
CDR3: CASSLQGGEKLFF
DNA: TGTGCCAGCAGCTTGCAGGGGGGGGAAAAACTGTTTTTT

V: TRBV2
J: TRBJ2-7
size: -
D: -
CDR3: CASSEAFGSNNYEQYF
DNA: TGTGCCAGCAGTGAAGCGTTTGGGTCCAATAACTACGAGCAGTACTTC

V: TRBV5-5
J: TRBJ1-1
size: -
D: TRBD1
CDR3: CASSRRQGDTEAFF
DNA: TGTGCCAGCAGCCGTCGACAGGGCGACACTGAAGCTTTCTTT

V: TRBV7-2
J: TRBJ2-7
size: -
D: -
CDR3: CASSFQDSWVYEQYF
DNA: TGTGCCAGCAGCTTCCAGGACTCGTGGGTCTACGAGCAGTACTTC

V: TRBV28
J: TRBJ2-2
size: -
D: TRBD2
CDR3: CASSLASGRGELFF
DNA: TGTGCCAGCAGTTTGGCTAGCGGGAGGGGGGAGCTGTTTTTT

V: TRBV6-5
J: TRBJ2-7
size: -
D: -
CDR3: CASSYQRRYEQYF
DNA: TGTGCCAGCAGTTACCAAAGGAGGTACGAGCAGTACTTC